Listed below are T cell receptor beta chains from one sample, sequenced in a study of CXCR3-negative and CXCR3-positive naive CD8 T cells. TCRdb reprocessed the 5' RACE reads; each CDR3 protein has one entry and no DNA is given. This table holds 90,000 to 95,000 distinct CDR3 sequences. The sequencing input was naive CXCR3- CD8+ T cells from blood. The receptors originated from a human donor in good health. Some clones in this sample may be carry-over from other donors' samples. CDR3s include the opening cysteine and the closing phenylalanine or tryptophan.

>TRBJ1-2|TRBV19
CASSILWLSDNRGYTF
>TRBJ2-4|TRBV12-3/TRBV12-4
CASTRTDRTENIQYF
>TRBJ2-7|TRBV5-1
CASNFAGPGDYEQYF
>TRBJ2-3|TRBV7-3
CASSLTGYTDTQYF
>TRBJ2-7|TRBV6-2/TRBV6-3
CASSGLAGGLEQYF
>TRBJ2-5|TRBV7-9
CASSRQGDETQYF
>TRBJ2-3|TRBV12-3/TRBV12-4
CASTLEGSTDTQYF
>TRBJ2-7|TRBV5-1
CASSFGQGLAEQYF
>TRBJ2-7|TRBV2
CASSVWTGTNTYEQYF
>TRBJ2-6|TRBV9
CASSGQGSGANVLTF